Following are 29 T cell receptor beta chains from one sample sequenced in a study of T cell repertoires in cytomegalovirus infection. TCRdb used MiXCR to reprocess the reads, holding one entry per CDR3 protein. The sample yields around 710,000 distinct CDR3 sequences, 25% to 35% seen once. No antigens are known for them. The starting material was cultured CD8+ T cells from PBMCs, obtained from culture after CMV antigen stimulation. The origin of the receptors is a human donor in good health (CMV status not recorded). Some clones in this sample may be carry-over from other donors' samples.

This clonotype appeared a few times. DNA of the CDR3: TGCAGTGCTAGTCCAGCCGGACAGGGCAATTCACCCCTCCACTTT. This sequence encodes CSASPAGQGNSPLHF. The genes are TRBV20-1 and TRBJ1-6; TRBD1 agrees at 8 bases. In germline, CDR1 is DFQATT, CDR2 SNEGSKA (reference sequence). V was pared by 3 bases and J by 7 bases, with 8 bases of the junction left unmatched. The CDR3 consists of 15 residues.

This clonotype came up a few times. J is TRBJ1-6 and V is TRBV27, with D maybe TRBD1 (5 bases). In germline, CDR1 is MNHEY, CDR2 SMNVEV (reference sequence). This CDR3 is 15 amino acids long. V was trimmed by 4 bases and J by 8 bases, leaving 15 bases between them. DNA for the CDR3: TGTGCCAGCAGTTCGATTCTACTAGGGGATTCACCCCTCCACTTT. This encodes CASSSILLGDSPLHF.

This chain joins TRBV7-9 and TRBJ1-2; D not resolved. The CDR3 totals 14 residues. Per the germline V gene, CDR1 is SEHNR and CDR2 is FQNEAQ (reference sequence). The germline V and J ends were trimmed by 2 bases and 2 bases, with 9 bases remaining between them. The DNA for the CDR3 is TGTGCCAGCAGCTTAAAGGGTTTAAACTATGGCTACACCTTC. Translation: CASSLKGLNYGYTF. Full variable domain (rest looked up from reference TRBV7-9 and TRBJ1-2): DTGVSQNPRHKITKRGQNVTFRCDPISEHNRLYWYRQTLGQGPEFLTYFQNEAQLEKSRLLSDRFSAERPKGSFSTLEIQRTEQGDSAMYLCASSLKGLNYGYTFGSGTRLTVV.

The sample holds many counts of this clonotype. The DNA of the CDR3 is TGTGCCAGCAGCTTGACGTTGCGGGCCGAGCAGTACGTC. Protein sequence: CASSLTLRAEQYV. The V call is TRBV7-2, the J call TRBJ2-7, with D tentatively TRBD2 (5 bases). V gave up 3 bases and J gave up 6 bases, with 12 bases separating them. Germline loops: CDR1 SGHTA, CDR2 FQGNSA. CDR3 length: 13 amino acids.

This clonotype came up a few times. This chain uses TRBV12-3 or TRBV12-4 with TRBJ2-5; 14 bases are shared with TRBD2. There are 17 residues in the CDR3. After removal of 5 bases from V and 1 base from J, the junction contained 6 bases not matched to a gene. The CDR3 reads CASSPGTSGGPQETQYF. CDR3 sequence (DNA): TGTGCCAGCAGTCCCGGGACTAGCGGGGGACCCCAAGAGACCCAGTACTTC.

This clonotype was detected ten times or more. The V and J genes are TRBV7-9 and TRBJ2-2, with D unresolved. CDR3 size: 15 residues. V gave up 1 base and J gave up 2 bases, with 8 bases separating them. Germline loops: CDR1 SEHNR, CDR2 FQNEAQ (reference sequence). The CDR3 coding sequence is TGTGCCAGCAGCTTAGTGCCAGTCAACACCGGGGAGCTGTTTTTT. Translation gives CASSLVPVNTGELFF. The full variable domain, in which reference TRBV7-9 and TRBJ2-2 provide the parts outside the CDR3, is DTGVSQNPRHKITKRGQNVTFRCDPISEHNRLYWYRQTLGQGPEFLTYFQNEAQLEKSRLLSDRFSAERPKGSFSTLEIQRTEQGDSAMYLCASSLVPVNTGELFFGEGSRLTVL.

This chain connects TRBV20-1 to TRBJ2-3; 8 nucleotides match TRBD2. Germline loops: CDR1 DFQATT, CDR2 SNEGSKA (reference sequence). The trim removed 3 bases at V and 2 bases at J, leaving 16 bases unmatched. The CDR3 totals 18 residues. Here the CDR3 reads CSASGGTRTLQHTDTQYF. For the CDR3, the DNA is TGCAGTGCTAGTGGGGGGACTAGAACCCTTCAACACACAGATACGCAGTATTTT.

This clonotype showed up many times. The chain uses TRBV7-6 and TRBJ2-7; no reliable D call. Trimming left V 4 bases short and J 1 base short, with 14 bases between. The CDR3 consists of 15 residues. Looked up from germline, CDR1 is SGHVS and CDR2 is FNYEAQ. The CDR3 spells CASSYLAGESYEQYF. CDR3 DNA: TGTGCCAGCAGCTACCTTGCTGGGGAATCCTACGAGCAGTACTTC.

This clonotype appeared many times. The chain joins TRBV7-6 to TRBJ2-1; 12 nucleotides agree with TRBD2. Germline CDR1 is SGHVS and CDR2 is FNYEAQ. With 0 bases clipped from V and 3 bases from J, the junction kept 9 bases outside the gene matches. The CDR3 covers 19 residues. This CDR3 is CASSLAPSGGANFYNEQFF. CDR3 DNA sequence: TGTGCCAGCAGCTTAGCCCCTAGCGGGGGGGCTAATTTCTACAATGAGCAGTTCTTC.

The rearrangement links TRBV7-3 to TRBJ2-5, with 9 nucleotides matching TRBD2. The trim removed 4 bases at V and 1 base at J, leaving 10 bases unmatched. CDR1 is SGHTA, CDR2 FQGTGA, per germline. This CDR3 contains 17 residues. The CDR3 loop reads CASSSPKASGVQETQYF. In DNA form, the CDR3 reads TGTGCCAGCAGCTCCCCCAAGGCTAGCGGGGTCCAAGAGACCCAGTACTTC.

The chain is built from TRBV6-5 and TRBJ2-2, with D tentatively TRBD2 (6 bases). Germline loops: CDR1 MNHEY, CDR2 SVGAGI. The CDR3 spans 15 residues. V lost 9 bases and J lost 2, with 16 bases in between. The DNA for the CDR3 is TGTGCCAGGACCGGGGGACCCCCTAACACCGGGGAGCTGTTTTTT. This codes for CARTGGPPNTGELFF.

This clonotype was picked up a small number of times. Here the CDR3 reads CASSFTQYEQYF. CDR3 DNA: TGTGCCAGCAGCTTCACACAGTACGAGCAGTACTTC. The V gene is TRBV5-8, the J gene TRBJ2-7; the D is unclear. Germline lookup yields CDR1 SGHTS and CDR2 YDEGEE. The V end was cut by 2 bases, the J end by 4 bases, with 7 bases between. The length of the CDR3 is 12 residues.

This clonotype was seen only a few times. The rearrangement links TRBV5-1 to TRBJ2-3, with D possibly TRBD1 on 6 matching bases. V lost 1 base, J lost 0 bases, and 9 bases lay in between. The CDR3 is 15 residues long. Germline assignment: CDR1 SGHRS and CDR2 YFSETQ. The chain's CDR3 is CASSLTGPSTDTQYF. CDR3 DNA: TGCGCCAGCAGCTTGACAGGGCCTAGCACAGATACGCAGTATTTT.

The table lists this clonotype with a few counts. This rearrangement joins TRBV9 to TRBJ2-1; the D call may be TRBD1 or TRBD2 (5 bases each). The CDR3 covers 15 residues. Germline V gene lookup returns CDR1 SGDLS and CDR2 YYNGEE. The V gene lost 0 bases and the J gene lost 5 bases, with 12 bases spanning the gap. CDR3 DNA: TGTGCCAGCAGCGTAGTTCCCCCGGGACACAATGAGCAGTTCTTC. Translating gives CASSVVPPGHNEQFF.

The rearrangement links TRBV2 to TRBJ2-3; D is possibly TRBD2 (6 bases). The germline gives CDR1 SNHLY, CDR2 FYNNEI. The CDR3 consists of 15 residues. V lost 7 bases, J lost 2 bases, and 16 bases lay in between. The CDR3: CASIGGTGYTDTQYF. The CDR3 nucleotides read TGTGCCAGCATTGGCGGGACCGGTTACACAGATACGCAGTATTTT. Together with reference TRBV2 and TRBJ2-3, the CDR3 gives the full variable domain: EPEVTQTPSHQVTQMGQEVILRCVPISNHLYFYWYRQILGQKVEFLVSFYNNEISEKSEIFDDQFSVERPDGSNFTLKIRSTKLEDSAMYFCASIGGTGYTDTQYFGPGTRLTVL.

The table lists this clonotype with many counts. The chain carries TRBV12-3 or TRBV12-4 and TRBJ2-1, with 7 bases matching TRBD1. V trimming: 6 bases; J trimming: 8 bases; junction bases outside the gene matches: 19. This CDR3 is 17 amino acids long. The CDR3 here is CASSPVWVGQNRDEQFF. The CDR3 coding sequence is TGTGCCAGCAGCCCCGTTTGGGTGGGACAGAACAGGGATGAGCAGTTCTTC.

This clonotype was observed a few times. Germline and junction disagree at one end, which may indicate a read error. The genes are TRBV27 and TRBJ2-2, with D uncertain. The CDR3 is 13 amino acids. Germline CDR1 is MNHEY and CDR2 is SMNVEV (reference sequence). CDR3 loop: CASSFSKTGELFF. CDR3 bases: TGTGCCAGCAGTTTTTCGAAAACCGGGGAGCTGTTTTTT.

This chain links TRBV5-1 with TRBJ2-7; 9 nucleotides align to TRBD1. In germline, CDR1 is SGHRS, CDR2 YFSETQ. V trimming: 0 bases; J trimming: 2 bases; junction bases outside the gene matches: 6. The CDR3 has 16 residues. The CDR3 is CASSLGDRDKTYEQYV. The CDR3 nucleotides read TGCGCCAGCAGCTTGGGGGACAGGGATAAGACCTACGAGCAGTACGTC.

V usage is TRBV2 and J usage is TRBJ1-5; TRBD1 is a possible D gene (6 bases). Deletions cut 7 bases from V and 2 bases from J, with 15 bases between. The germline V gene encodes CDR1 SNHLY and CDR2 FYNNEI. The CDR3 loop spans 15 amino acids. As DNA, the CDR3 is TGTGCCAGCACCGAGCACAGGGATCGCAATCAGCCCCAGCATTTT. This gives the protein CASTEHRDRNQPQHF.

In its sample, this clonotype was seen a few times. This CDR3 is CASSLYGDANSGANVLTF. In DNA, the CDR3 is TGTGCCAGCAGTTTATATGGTGATGCGAACTCTGGGGCCAACGTCCTGACTTTC. The chain uses TRBV27 and TRBJ2-6; D unresolved. This CDR3 comprises 18 residues. The germline CDR1 and CDR2 sequences are MNHEY and SMNVEV (reference sequence). Trimming took 1 base from V and 0 from J, leaving 13 bases between them.

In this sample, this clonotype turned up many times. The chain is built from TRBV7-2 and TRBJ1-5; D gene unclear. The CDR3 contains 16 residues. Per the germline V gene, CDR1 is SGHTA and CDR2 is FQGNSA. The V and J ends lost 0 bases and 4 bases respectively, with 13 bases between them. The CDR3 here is CASSLASQPLNQPQHF. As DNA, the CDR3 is TGTGCCAGCAGCTTAGCTAGCCAGCCCTTAAATCAGCCCCAGCATTTT.

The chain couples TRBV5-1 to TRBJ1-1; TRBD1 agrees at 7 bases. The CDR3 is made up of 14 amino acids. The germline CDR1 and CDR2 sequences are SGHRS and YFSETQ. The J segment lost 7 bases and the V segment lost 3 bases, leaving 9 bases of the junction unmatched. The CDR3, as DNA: TGCGCCAGCAGCTCACAACAGGGGTGGGATGAAGCTTTCTTT. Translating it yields CASSSQQGWDEAFF. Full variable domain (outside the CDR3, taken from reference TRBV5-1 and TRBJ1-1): KAGVTQTPRYLIKTRGQQVTLSCSPISGHRSVSWYQQTPGQGLQFLFEYFSETQRNKGNFPGRFSGRQFSNSRSEMNVSTLELGDSALYLCASSSQQGWDEAFFGQGTRLTVV.

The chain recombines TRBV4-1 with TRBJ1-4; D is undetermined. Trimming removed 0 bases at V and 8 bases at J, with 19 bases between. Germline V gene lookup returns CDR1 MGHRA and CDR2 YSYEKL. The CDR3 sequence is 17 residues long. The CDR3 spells CASSQDYSGGSFEKLFF. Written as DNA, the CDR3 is TGCGCCAGCAGCCAAGATTATAGTGGAGGGAGCTTCGAAAAACTGTTTTTT.

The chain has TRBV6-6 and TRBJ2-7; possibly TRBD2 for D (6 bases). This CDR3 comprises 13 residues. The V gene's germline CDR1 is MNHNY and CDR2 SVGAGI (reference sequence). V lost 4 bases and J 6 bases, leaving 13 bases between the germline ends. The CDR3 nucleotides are TGTGCCAGCAGTTTACCAGGGAGGTCCGAGCAGTACTTC. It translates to CASSLPGRSEQYF.

CDR3 amino acids: CSVDSGIAKNIQYF. Written as DNA, the CDR3 is TGCAGCGTTGACTCCGGTATAGCCAAAAACATTCAGTACTTC. The rearrangement joins TRBV29-1 to TRBJ2-4; D is undetermined. Germline V gene lookup returns CDR1 SQVTM and CDR2 ANQGSEA. Trimming took off 3 bases at V and 0 bases at J, with 9 bases between the two ends. There are 14 residues in the CDR3.

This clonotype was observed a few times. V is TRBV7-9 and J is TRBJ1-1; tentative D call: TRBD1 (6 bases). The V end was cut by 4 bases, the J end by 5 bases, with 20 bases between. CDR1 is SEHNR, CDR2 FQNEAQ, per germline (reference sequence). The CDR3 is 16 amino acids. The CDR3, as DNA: TGTGCCAGCAGCTCGCGGAGGGGGGGCGAAGAAACTGAAGCTTTCTTT. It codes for CASSSRRGGEETEAFF.

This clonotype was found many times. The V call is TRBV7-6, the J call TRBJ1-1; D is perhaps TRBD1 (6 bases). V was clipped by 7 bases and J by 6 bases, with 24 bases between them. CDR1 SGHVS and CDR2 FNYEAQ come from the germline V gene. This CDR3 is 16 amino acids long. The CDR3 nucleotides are TGTGCCAGCACCACCCCGGACAGACTATCGGGGTCTGAAGCTTTCTTT. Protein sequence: CASTTPDRLSGSEAFF.

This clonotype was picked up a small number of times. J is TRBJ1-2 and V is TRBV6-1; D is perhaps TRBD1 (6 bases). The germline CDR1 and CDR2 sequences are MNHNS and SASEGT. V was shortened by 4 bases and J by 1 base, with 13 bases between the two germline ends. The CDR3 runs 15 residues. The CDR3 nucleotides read TGTGCCAGCAGTGGCCTGCACAGGGTTAACTATGGCTACACCTTC. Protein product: CASSGLHRVNYGYTF.

The DNA for the CDR3 is TGTGCCAGCAGCCCGGGGAGGAGTAATGAAAAACTGTTTTTT. This gives the protein CASSPGRSNEKLFF. The chain recombines TRBV6-1 with TRBJ1-4; no firm D call. The V end was cut by 6 bases, the J end by 4 bases, with 12 bases between. Looked up from germline, CDR1 is MNHNS and CDR2 is SASEGT. The CDR3 is 14 residues long.